The 14 T cell receptor beta chains below were found in one sample sequenced in a study of blood T cell repertoires in COVID-19. Libraries were prepared by immunoSEQ multiplex PCR; TCRdb keeps only in-frame clonotypes and omits some of them. The table shows over 80,000 clones, with 90% to 95% occurring only once. What was sequenced was peripheral blood. Receptors originate from a man in his sixties with acute or convalescent COVID-19.

V gene TRBV7-2 combines with J gene TRBJ1-5; the D gene is possibly TRBD1 (5 bases). The CDR3 is 15 residues long. CDR1 SGHTA and CDR2 FQGNSA come from the germline V gene. V was cut by 6 bases and J by 3 bases, with 15 bases left in between. The CDR3 nucleotides are TGTGCCAGCAGTGATAGGGGCTACTCCAATCAGCCCCAGCATTTT. It yields the protein CASSDRGYSNQPQHF.

Only a few counts were recorded for this clone. The chain carries TRBV19 and TRBJ2-7; possibly TRBD2 for D (5 bases). The germline V gene has CDR1 LNHDA and CDR2 SQIVND (reference sequence). Trimming removed 1 base from V and 6 bases from J, with 10 bases in between. The CDR3 length is 13 residues. The CDR3 DNA sequence: TGTGCCAGTAGTATAGCCGCCGAGGGCGAGCAGTACTTC. Translation gives CASSIAAEGEQYF.

The rearrangement joins TRBV28 to TRBJ2-5; the D gene is possibly TRBD1 (6 bases). Trimming took off 6 bases at V and 5 bases at J, with 13 bases between the two ends. This CDR3 comprises 13 residues. Per germline, CDR1 MDHEN and CDR2 SYDVKM. In DNA form, the CDR3 reads TGTGCCAGCAGGAGAACAGGGTTGGAGACCCAGTACTTC. Translating it yields CASRRTGLETQYF. Based on the CDR3 plus reference TRBV28 and TRBJ2-5, the full variable domain is DVKVTQSSRYLVKRTGEKVFLECVQDMDHENMFWYRQDPGLGLRLIYFSYDVKMKEKGDIPEGYSVSREKKERFSLILESASTNQTSMYLCASRRTGLETQYFGPGTRLLVL.

CDR3 in amino acids: CASSEALPGGGYEQYF. The CDR3 DNA is TGTGCCAGCAGTGAAGCGTTGCCAGGGGGTGGCTACGAGCAGTACTTC. The rearrangement links TRBV6-1 to TRBJ2-7; 7 bases agree with TRBD1. The CDR3 spans 16 residues. V lost 0 bases to trimming and J lost 3 bases; unmatched junction nucleotides: 8. CDR1 and CDR2 from the germline V gene are MNHNS and SASEGT.

Here the CDR3 DNA reads TGTGCCAGCTCACGACCACAGGGGGAGAATGAAAAACTGTTTTTT. This translates into CASSRPQGENEKLFF. This chain uses TRBV18 with TRBJ1-4, with TRBD1 matching 8 bases. The CDR3 runs to 15 residues. J lost 5 bases, V lost 4 bases, and 6 bases had no gene match. Germline lookup yields CDR1 KGHSH and CDR2 LQKENI.

The rearrangement uses TRBV11-3 and TRBJ2-2, with no clear D. Trimming stripped 2 bases from V and 5 bases from J, with 6 bases between. The CDR3 runs 13 residues. Germline CDR1 reads SGHNT; CDR2 reads YENEEA. In nucleotides, the CDR3 is TGTGCCAGCAGCTTATTAAAAACCGGGGAGCTGTTTTTT. Amino acid sequence: CASSLLKTGELFF. Complete variable domain (other parts from reference TRBV11-3 and TRBJ2-2): EAGVVQSPRYKIIEKKQPVAFWCNPISGHNTLYWYLQNLGQGPELLIRYENEEAVDDSQLPKDRFSAERLKGVDSTLKIQPAELGDSAVYLCASSLLKTGELFFGEGSRLTVL.

The sample holds a few counts of this clone. V gene TRBV10-2 combines with J gene TRBJ2-7; D may be TRBD2 (6 bases). There are 13 residues in the CDR3. V was clipped by 8 bases and J by 6 bases, with 17 bases between them. Looked up from germline, CDR1 is WSHSY and CDR2 is SAAADI. The CDR3 loop reads CASYAPPGVEQYF. The CDR3 nucleotides are TGCGCCAGCTATGCCCCGCCGGGGGTCGAGCAGTACTTC.

The chain couples TRBV6-1 to TRBJ1-1; D is uncertain. CDR3 length: 14 amino acids. V was pared by 2 bases and J by 1 base, with 8 bases between. The germline V gene encodes CDR1 MNHNS and CDR2 SASEGT. The CDR3 loop reads CASSEIGENTEAFF. CDR3 sequence (DNA): TGTGCCAGCAGTGAAATCGGGGAGAACACTGAAGCTTTCTTT.

The CDR3 sequence is CASSADRESNQPQHF. The DNA of the CDR3 is TGTGCCAGCAGTGCCGACAGGGAGAGCAATCAGCCCCAGCATTTT. The genes are TRBV27 and TRBJ1-5; 7 bases are a match to TRBD1. The CDR3 is made up of 15 amino acids. V shed 5 bases, J shed 1 base, and the junction held 5 bases outside the gene matches. Germline V gene data show CDR1 as MNHEY and CDR2 as SMNVEV (reference sequence).

The rearrangement joins TRBV5-6 to TRBJ2-5; TRBD2 might be the D (5 bases). This CDR3 is built from 14 residues. Germline CDR1 SGHDT, CDR2 YYEEEE. Trimming left V 0 bases short and J 2 bases short, with 8 bases between. The CDR3 spells CASSLVGGQETQYF. As DNA, the CDR3 is TGTGCCAGCAGCTTGGTCGGCGGGCAAGAGACCCAGTACTTC.

The chain links TRBV18 to TRBJ2-7, with 7 bases fitting TRBD2. This CDR3 spans 14 amino acids. Germline V lookup: CDR1 KGHSH, CDR2 LQKENI. V lost 2 bases and J lost 0; bases outside the gene matches: 1. In DNA, the CDR3 is TGTGCCAGCTCACCAGGGGGGGGCTCCTACGAGCAGTACTTC. As protein: CASSPGGGSYEQYF.

CDR3 coding DNA: TGCAGCGCCCAATCCGGGACAGGGACCTCCTACGAGCAGTACTTC. Protein sequence: CSAQSGTGTSYEQYF. The chain joins TRBV29-1 to TRBJ2-7; 9 bases map to TRBD1. The CDR3 sequence is 15 residues long. Germline-derived CDR1 and CDR2 are SQVTM and ANQGSEA. V lost 7 bases to trimming and J lost 0 bases; unmatched junction nucleotides: 10.

The J gene is TRBJ1-4, the V gene TRBV19, with D perhaps TRBD1 (5 bases). Deletions cut 3 bases from V and 4 bases from J, with 12 bases between. This CDR3 region has 15 residues. From germline, CDR1 is LNHDA and CDR2 SQIVND (reference sequence). The CDR3 region is CASSIMWGDNEKLFF. The CDR3 bases are TGTGCCAGTAGTATCATGTGGGGCGATAATGAAAAACTGTTTTTT.

This chain connects TRBV24-1 to TRBJ2-1, with 9 positions matching TRBD1. This CDR3 has 15 amino acids. The germline V gene encodes CDR1 KGHDR and CDR2 SFDVKD. The J segment lost 7 bases and the V segment lost 4 bases, leaving 7 bases of the junction unmatched. The CDR3, as DNA: TGTGCCACCAGTGAAGGACAGGGGACCCGGAATGAGCAGTTCTTC. It specifies CATSEGQGTRNEQFF.